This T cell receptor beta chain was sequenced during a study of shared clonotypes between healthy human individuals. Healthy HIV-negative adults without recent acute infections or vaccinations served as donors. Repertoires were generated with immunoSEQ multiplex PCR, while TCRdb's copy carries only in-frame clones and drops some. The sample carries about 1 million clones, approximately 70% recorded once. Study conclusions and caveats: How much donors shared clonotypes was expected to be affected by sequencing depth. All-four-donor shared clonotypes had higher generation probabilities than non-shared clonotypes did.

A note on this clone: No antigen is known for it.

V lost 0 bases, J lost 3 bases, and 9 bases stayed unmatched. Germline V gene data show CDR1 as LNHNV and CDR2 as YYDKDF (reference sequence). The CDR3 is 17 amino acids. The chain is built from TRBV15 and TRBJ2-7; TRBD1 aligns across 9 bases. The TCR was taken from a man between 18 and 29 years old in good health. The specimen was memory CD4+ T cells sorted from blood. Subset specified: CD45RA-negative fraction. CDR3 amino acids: CATSRDKSTGGFYEQYF. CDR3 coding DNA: TGTGCCACCAGCAGAGATAAATCGACAGGGGGATTCTACGAGCAGTACTTC.